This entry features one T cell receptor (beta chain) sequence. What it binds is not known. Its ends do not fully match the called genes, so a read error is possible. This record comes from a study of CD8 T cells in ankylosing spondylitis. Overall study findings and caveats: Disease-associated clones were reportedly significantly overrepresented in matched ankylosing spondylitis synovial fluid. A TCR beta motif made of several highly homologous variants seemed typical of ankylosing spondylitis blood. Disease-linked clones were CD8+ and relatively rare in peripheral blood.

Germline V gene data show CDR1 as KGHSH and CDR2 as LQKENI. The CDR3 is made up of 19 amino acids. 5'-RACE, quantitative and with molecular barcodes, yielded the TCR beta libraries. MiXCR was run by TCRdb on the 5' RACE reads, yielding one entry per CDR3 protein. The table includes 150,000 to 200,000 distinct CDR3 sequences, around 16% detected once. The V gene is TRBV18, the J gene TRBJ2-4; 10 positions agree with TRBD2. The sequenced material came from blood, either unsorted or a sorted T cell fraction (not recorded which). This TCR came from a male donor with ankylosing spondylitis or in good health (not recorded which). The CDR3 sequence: CANSTDSLTSGLAKNIQYF. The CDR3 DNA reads TGTGCCAACTCAACGGACAGCCTGACTAGCGGGTTGGCCAAAAACATTCAGTACTTC.